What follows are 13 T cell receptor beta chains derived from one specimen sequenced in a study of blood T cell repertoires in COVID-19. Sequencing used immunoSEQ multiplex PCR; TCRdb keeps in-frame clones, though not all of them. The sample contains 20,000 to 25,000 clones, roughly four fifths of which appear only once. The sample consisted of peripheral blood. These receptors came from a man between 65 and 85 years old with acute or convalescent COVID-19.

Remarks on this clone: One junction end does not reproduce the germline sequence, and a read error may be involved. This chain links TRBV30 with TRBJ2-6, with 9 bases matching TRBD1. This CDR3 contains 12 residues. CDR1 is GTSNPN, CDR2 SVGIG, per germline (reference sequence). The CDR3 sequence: CAWSVQGDRVAF. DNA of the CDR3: TGTGCCTGGAGTGTACAAGGGGACAGGGTGGCTTTC.

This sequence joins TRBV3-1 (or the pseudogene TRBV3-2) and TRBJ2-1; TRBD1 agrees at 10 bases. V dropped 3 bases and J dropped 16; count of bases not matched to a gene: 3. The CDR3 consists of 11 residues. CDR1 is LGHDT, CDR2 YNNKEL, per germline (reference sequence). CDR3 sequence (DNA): TGTGCCAGCAGCCACGGACAGGGGGAATTCTTC. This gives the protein CASSHGQGEFF.

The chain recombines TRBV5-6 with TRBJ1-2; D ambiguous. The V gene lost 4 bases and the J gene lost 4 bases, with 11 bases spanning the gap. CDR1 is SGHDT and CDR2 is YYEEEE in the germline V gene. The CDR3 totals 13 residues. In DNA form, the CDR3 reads TGTGCCAGCAGCCCCAGTTTTGGCTATGGCTACACCTTC. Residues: CASSPSFGYGYTF.

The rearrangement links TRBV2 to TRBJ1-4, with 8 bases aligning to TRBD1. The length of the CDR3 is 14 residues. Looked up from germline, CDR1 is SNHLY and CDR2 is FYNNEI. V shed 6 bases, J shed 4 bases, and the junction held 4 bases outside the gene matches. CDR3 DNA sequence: TGTGCCAGCAGCGCAGGACAGGGTAATGAAAAACTGTTTTTT. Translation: CASSAGQGNEKLFF.

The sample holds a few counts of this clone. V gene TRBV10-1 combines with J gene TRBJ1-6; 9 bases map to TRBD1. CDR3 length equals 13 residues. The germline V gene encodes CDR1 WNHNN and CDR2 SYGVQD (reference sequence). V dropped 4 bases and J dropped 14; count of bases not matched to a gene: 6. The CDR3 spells CASSAGQGNTLHF. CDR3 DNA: TGCGCCAGCAGTGCCGGACAGGGGAACACCCTCCACTTT.

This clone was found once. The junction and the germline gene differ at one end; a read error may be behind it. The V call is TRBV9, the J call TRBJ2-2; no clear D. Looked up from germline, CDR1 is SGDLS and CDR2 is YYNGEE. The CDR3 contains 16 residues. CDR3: CASNVGSRANTGELFF. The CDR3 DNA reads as TGTGCCAGCAACGTAGGGTCGCGCGCGAACACCGGGGAGCTGTTTTTT. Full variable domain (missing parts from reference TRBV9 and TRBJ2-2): DSGVTQTPKHLITATGQRVTLRCSPRSGDLSVYWYQQSLDQGLQFLIQYYNGEERAKGNILERFSAQQFPDLHSELNLSSLELGDSALYFCASNVGSRANTGELFFGEGSRLTVL.

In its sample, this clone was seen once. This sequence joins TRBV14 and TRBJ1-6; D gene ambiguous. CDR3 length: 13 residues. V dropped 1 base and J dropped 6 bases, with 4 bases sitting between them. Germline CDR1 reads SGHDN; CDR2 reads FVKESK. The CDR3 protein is CASSQVRNSPLHF. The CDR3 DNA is TGTGCCAGCAGCCAAGTTCGTAATTCACCCCTCCACTTT.

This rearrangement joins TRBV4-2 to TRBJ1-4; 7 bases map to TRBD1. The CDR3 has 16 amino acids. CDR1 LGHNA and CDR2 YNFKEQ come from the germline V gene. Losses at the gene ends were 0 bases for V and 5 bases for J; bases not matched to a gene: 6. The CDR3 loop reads CASSQDGDRVNEKLFF. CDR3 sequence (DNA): TGTGCCAGCAGCCAAGATGGCGACAGGGTGAATGAAAAACTGTTTTTT.

The CDR3 region has the DNA TGTGCCACCAGTGAGACAGCTCTGGAGCCCCAGCATTTT. This codes for CATSETALEPQHF. The gene calls are TRBV24-1 and TRBJ1-5, with a possible D match to TRBD1 (5 bases). CDR3 length equals 13 residues. V lost 4 bases to trimming and J lost 8 bases, with 11 bases between them. Germline V gene lookup returns CDR1 KGHDR and CDR2 SFDVKD.

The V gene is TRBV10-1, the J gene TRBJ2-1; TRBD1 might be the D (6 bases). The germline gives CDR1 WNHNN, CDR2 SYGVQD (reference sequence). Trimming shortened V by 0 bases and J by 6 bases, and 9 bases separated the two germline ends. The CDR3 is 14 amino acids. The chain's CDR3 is CASSESGHLNEQFF. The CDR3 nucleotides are TGCGCCAGCAGTGAGTCGGGACATCTCAATGAGCAGTTCTTC.

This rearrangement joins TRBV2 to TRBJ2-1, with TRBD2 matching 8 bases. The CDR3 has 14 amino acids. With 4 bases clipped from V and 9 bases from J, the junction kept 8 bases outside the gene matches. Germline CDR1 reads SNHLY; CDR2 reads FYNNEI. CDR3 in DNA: TGTGCCAGCAGTGGAGCCGGACTAGCAGGTGAGCAGTTCTTC. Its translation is CASSGAGLAGEQFF. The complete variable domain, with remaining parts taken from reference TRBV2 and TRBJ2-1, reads EPEVTQTPSHQVTQMGQEVILRCVPISNHLYFYWYRQILGQKVEFLVSFYNNEISEKSEIFDDQFSVERPDGSNFTLKIRSTKLEDSAMYFCASSGAGLAGEQFFGPGTRLTVL.

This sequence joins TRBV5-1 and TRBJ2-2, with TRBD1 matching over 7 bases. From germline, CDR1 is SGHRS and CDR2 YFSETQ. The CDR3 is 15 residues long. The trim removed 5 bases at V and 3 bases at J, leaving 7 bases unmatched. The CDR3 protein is CASRPRDSYTGELFF. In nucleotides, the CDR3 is TGCGCCAGCAGGCCCCGGGACAGTTACACCGGGGAGCTGTTTTTT. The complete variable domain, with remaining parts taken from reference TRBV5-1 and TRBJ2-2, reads KAGVTQTPRYLIKTRGQQVTLSCSPISGHRSVSWYQQTPGQGLQFLFEYFSETQRNKGNFPGRFSGRQFSNSRSEMNVSTLELGDSALYLCASRPRDSYTGELFFGEGSRLTVL.

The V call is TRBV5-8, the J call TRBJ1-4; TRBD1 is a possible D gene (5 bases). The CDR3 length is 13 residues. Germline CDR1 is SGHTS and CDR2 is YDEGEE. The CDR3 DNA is TGTGCTACCGGGCGGGGGGCTAATGAAAAACTGTTTTTT. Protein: CATGRGANEKLFF. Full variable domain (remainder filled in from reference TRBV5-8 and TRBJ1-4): EAGVTQSPTHLIKTRGQQATLRCSPISGHTSVYWYQQALGLGLQFLLWYDEGEERNRGNFPPRFSGRQFPNYSSELNVNALELEDSALYLCATGRGANEKLFFGSGTQLSVL.